This TCR beta chain comes out of a study of blood T cells in healthy people across ages. Study-level background: Roughly one uniquely barcoded beta molecule per two T cells was captured.

A sample-barcoded 5' primer and a J-beta primer mix were used in a second PCR of roughly 7 to 12 cycles. Each cDNA molecule was tagged by a template-switch adaptor that had 12 random nucleotides. Every sample gave at least 3 million paired-end reads containing CDR3. TCRdb itself ran the 5' RACE reads through MiXCR, one entry per CDR3 protein. The sample shows 850,000 to 1,300,000 distinct CDR3 sequences, more than 40% of them seen only once. The sample comprised blood. The sequence derives from a woman aged 55-69 years in good health.

The DNA of the CDR3 is TGTGCCAGCAGTGGGACAGGGGGTCTCGGGGAGCTGTTTTTT. Its protein product is CASSGTGGLGELFF. The rearrangement uses TRBV25-1 and TRBJ2-2; TRBD1 matches 10 bases. Trimming at V came to 4 bases and at J to 7 bases, leaving 3 bases not matched to a gene. Per germline, CDR1 MGHDK and CDR2 SYGVNS. This CDR3 region has 14 residues.